Listed below are T cell receptor beta chains from one sample, sequenced in a study of T cells in Graves' hyperthyroidism and ophthalmopathy. TCRdb itself ran the multiplex PCR reads through MiXCR, one entry per CDR3 protein. The data show about 610,000 distinct CDR3 sequences, with about 16% seen just once and roughly 3.4% held by the top ten. Sequencing used blood. The receptors here all came from a middle-aged woman with Graves' ophthalmopathy. Each CDR3 is given with its conserved first and last residue. Each record gives: V gene, J gene, CDR3 protein.

TRBV5-6,TRBJ2-1,CASSLFYPNEQFF
TRBV5-1,TRBJ2-7,CASSLGGGATSSYEQYF
TRBV2,TRBJ1-6,CASSILRQGGNSPLHF
TRBV20-1,TRBJ2-1,CSARDRGGRSYNEQFF
TRBV4-2,TRBJ2-1,CASSREGRGPYNEQFF
TRBV15,TRBJ1-2,CATSRSRDTYRYGYTF
TRBV7-2,TRBJ2-7,CASRQIPWGSGAYEQYF
TRBV30,TRBJ2-5,CAWSAGAGQETQYF
TRBV27,TRBJ2-1,CASSLRDSLYNEQFF
TRBV7-9,TRBJ2-5,CASSWGTSGGQETQYF
TRBV7-2,TRBJ2-3,CASSRGLSVLDTDTQYF
TRBV3-1,TRBJ2-5,CASSHPGLWYQETQYF
TRBV30,TRBJ1-6,CAGTTGASNSPLHF
TRBV11-2,TRBJ2-5,CASSLGLAGIQETRYF
TRBV4-1,TRBJ2-7,CASSQDPPGRDYEQYF
TRBV11-2,TRBJ1-2,CASSLDLRAGAVGYTF
TRBV12-3/TRBV12-4,TRBJ2-5,CASSFDRGEETQYF
TRBV29-1,TRBJ2-2,CSVEDTGGNTGELFF
TRBV20-1,TRBJ2-3,CSARTTSSTDTQYF
TRBV5-1,TRBJ2-1,CASSSRRGSHNEQFF
TRBV19,TRBJ1-1,CASSTNGELGTNTEAFF
TRBV7-9,TRBJ2-2,CASSTGDYGNGELFF
TRBV28,TRBJ1-6,CASLKHNNSPLHF
TRBV30,TRBJ1-2,CAWSLQKNYGYTF
TRBV28,TRBJ1-4,CASSTGTATNEKLFF
TRBV20-1,TRBJ2-5,CSAGGWTSGRIGETQYF
TRBV6-1,TRBJ1-1,CASSVVPKGFAEAFF
TRBV29-1,TRBJ2-1,CSVESGTSAYNEQFF
TRBV7-8,TRBJ1-1,CASSPQGGLSEAFF
TRBV5-6,TRBJ1-5,CASSLIRNSNQPQHF
TRBV12-3/TRBV12-4,TRBJ1-4,CASSGRSNEKLFF
TRBV7-9,TRBJ2-5,CASSLLGIQETQYF
TRBV28,TRBJ2-3,CASTLEGFSTDTQYF
TRBV7-9,TRBJ2-2,CASSSRGGTETNTGELFF
TRBV24-1,TRBJ1-2,CATSGGVGYTF
TRBV27,TRBJ2-6,CASSLYVGAGANVLTF
TRBV11-2,TRBJ2-1,CASSFGYNEQFF
TRBV20-1,TRBJ2-7,CSARDRGGGRASEQYF
TRBV19,TRBJ1-1,CASSGGQGSLNTEAFF
TRBV20-1,TRBJ2-7,CSARGDRDLRVGEQYF
TRBV20-1,TRBJ2-3,CSASSPGTSGNTDTQYF
TRBV6-1,TRBJ1-2,CASSKPRTGGDYGYTF